Below are 8 T cell receptor beta chains sequenced from a single sample in a study of Graves' ophthalmopathy and Graves' hyperthyroidism. Amplified material comprised TCR beta CDR3 regions derived from RNA transcripts. After a first-round RT-PCR with HTBI primers, a second-round multiplex PCR was run. TCRdb reprocessed the multiplex PCR reads via MiXCR and lists one record per CDR3 protein. The sample has around 1,200,000 distinct CDR3 sequences, 36% seen once; the top ten hold around 10%. Material: peripheral blood or thyroid tissue (not recorded which). Source of these receptors: an adult man with Graves' hyperthyroidism.

Regarding this clonotype: At one boundary the junction diverges from the germline segment, which might be a read error. The rearrangement joins TRBV7-9 to TRBJ2-5, with 9 bases identical to TRBD1. This CDR3 region has 15 residues. The germline V gene encodes CDR1 SEHNR and CDR2 FQNEAQ (reference sequence). The CDR3: CAGSPTGGRGYEQCF. CDR3 bases: TGTGCCGGCAGCCCGACAGGGGGTCGAGGCTACGAGCAGTGCTTC.

This clonotype was counted at least ten times. The chain couples TRBV7-9 to TRBJ1-2; tentative D call: TRBD1 (5 bases). CDR1 SEHNR and CDR2 FQNEAQ come from the germline V gene (reference sequence). The CDR3 extends over 15 amino acids. V shed 1 base and J shed 8 bases, with 17 bases lying between them. The CDR3 protein is CASSLEYGALRGYTF. The CDR3 DNA sequence: TGTGCCAGCAGCTTAGAGTACGGGGCCTTGAGAGGCTACACCTTC. The full variable domain, its missing parts supplied by reference TRBV7-9 and TRBJ1-2, is DTGVSQNPRHKITKRGQNVTFRCDPISEHNRLYWYRQTLGQGPEFLTYFQNEAQLEKSRLLSDRFSAERPKGSFSTLEIQRTEQGDSAMYLCASSLEYGALRGYTFGSGTRLTVV.

V gene TRBV10-3 combines with J gene TRBJ1-1, with D uncertain. The CDR3 totals 13 residues. Trimming cost V 6 bases and J 0 bases, with 8 bases left between them. The V gene's germline CDR1 is ENHRY and CDR2 SYGVKD. CDR3 sequence: CAISRGLNTEAFF. For the CDR3, the DNA is TGTGCCATCAGCCGCGGGTTGAACACTGAAGCTTTCTTT.

This clonotype turned up a few times. The genes are TRBV6-6 and TRBJ2-7; D call uncertain. Germline assignment: CDR1 MNHNY and CDR2 SVGAGI (reference sequence). The CDR3 is made up of 13 amino acids. Deletions cut 5 bases from V and 3 bases from J, with 11 bases between. The CDR3 is CASSQGHVYEQYF. CDR3 nucleotide sequence: TGTGCCAGCAGTCAAGGTCACGTCTACGAGCAGTACTTC.

A few counts support this clonotype. This chain joins TRBV5-1 and TRBJ2-5; maybe TRBD1 (5 bases). The CDR3 contains 14 residues. Germline CDR1 and CDR2: SGHRS and YFSETQ. V dropped 2 bases and J dropped 2 bases, with 10 bases sitting between them. Written as DNA, the CDR3 is TGCGCCAGCAGCTTCTGGACAACACAAGAGACCCAGTACTTC. It codes for CASSFWTTQETQYF.

This clonotype was seen many times. The chain recombines TRBV7-2 with TRBJ1-1; the D is unclear. CDR3 size: 13 residues. Germline V gene data show CDR1 as SGHTA and CDR2 as FQGNSA. The V gene lost 3 bases and the J gene lost 7 bases, with 12 bases spanning the gap. The CDR3 coding sequence is TGTGCCAGCAGCTTTCTCGGTGCGAGTGAAGCTTTCTTT. It yields the protein CASSFLGASEAFF.

The chain couples TRBV6-5 to TRBJ2-5, with D hard to call. The V gene lost 8 bases and the J gene lost 7 bases, with 26 bases spanning the gap. This CDR3 contains 16 residues. The germline V gene encodes CDR1 MNHEY and CDR2 SVGAGI. The CDR3 DNA sequence: TGTGCCAGCCAAGATGGTGGGGTAGGTGTATCGGTGACCCAGTACTTC. It specifies CASQDGGVGVSVTQYF.

This clonotype has a count of ten or more. J is TRBJ1-4 and V is TRBV6-6; D gene unclear. The germline V and J ends were trimmed by 0 bases and 8 bases, with 10 bases remaining between them. The CDR3 totals 14 residues. Germline CDR1 is MNHNY and CDR2 is SVGAGI (reference sequence). The CDR3 protein is CASSYSEEGEKLFF. In DNA form, the CDR3 reads TGTGCCAGCAGTTACTCGGAGGAAGGGGAAAAACTGTTTTTT.